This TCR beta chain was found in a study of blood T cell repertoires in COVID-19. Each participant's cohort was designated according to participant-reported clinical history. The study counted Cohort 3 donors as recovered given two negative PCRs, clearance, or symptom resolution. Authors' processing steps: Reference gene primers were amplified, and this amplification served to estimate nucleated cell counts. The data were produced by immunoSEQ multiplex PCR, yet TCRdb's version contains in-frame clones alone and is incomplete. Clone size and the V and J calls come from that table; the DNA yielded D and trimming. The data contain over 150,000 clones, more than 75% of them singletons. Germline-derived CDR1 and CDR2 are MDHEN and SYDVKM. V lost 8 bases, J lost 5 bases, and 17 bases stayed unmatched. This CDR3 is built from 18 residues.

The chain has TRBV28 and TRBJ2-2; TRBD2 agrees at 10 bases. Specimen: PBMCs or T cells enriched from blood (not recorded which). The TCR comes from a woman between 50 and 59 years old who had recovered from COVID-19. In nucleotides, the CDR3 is TGTGCCAGCTCCTTAGGGTTAGCTAGCGGGAGCGATACCGGGGAGCTGTTTTTT. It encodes CASSLGLASGSDTGELFF.